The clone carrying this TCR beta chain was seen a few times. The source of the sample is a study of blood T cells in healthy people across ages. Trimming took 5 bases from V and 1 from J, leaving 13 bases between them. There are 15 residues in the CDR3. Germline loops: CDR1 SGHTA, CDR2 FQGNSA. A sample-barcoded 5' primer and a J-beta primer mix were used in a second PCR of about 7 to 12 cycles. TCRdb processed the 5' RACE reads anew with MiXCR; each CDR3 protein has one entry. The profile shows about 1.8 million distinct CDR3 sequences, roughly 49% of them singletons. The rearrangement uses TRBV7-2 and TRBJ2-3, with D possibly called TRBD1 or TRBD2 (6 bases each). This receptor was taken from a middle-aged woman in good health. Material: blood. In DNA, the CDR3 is TGTGCCAGCAGCCCGGGGGCTACTCGCACAGATACGCAGTATTTT. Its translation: CASSPGATRTDTQYF.